The entry below gives a single T cell receptor beta chain sequence along with its context. Its matching antigen is unknown. The sample is drawn from a study of beta chain features in type 1 diabetes. Study-level points and caveats: People with Type 1 diabetes carried modestly yet significantly shorter TCRB CDR3s in all four CD4+ subsets.

All sorted populations exceeded 95% purity. TCRB transcripts that were expressed got sequenced, as all of the isolated RNA had been reverse transcribed. TCRdb's table, derived via immunoSEQ multiplex PCR, lists solely in-frame clones and lacks some. The repertoire holds 10,000 to 15,000 clones, with approximately 47% as singletons. This receptor was taken from a man between 18 and 29 years old in good health. Sequencing was carried out using stem cell memory CD4+ T cells from blood.

CDR3 sequence: CASSIYSEETQYF. In DNA, the CDR3 is TGTGCCAGTAGTATATATAGCGAAGAGACCCAGTACTTC. V is TRBV19 and J is TRBJ2-5; D is perhaps TRBD2 (5 bases). V was shortened by 2 bases and J by 3 bases, with 7 bases between the two germline ends. The CDR3 totals 13 residues. Germline CDR1 reads LNHDA; CDR2 reads SQIVND (reference sequence).